The 20 T cell receptor beta chains given below trace back to one sample, sequenced in a study of CD8+CD57+ T cells in acquired aplastic anemia. CD8+CD57+ cell expansion, shown by flow cytometry, had occurred in the patients selected for sequencing. Genomic DNA provided the template from which TCR beta VDJ and CDR3 profiles were obtained. MiXCR, applied by TCRdb to the reads, yields one record per CDR3 protein. The sample has about 180,000 distinct CDR3 sequences, nearly 50% seen once. The sequenced material came from sorted CD4+, CD8+, or CD8+CD57+ T cells (not recorded which) from PBMCs. These receptor sequences come from a human donor with aplastic anemia.

On this clonotype itself: One base away lies a much larger clone, so this may be a sequencing read error. V gene TRBV12-3 or TRBV12-4 combines with J gene TRBJ1-3; D remains unclear. This CDR3 has 16 residues. This chain's CDR3 is CASSFRVAGSGNTTYF. CDR3 coding DNA: TGTGCCAGCAGTTTCCGGGTCGCCGGCTCTGGAAACACCACATATTTT.

This clonotype was seen more than once but under ten times. The chain carries TRBV4-1 and TRBJ2-1; TRBD2 aligns across 8 bases. This CDR3 spans 15 amino acids. With V trimmed by 6 bases and J by 1 base, 5 bases remained unmatched. Germline V gene lookup returns CDR1 MGHRA and CDR2 YSYEKL. The DNA for the CDR3 is TGCGCCAGCAGTAAGGGCGGGGGGTCCTACAATGAGCAGTTCTTC. It codes for CASSKGGGSYNEQFF.

V usage is TRBV28 and J usage is TRBJ1-6, with D perhaps matching TRBD1 (5 bases). The length of the CDR3 is 15 residues. Germline V gene sequence: CDR1 MDHEN, CDR2 SYDVKM. Trimming took off 6 bases at V and 6 bases at J, with 15 bases between the two ends. CDR3 nucleotide sequence: TGTGCCAGCAGCTACCCGGGACGCCTTAATTCACCCCTCCACTTT. This encodes CASSYPGRLNSPLHF.

This clonotype was recorded many times. The chain has TRBV5-5 and TRBJ1-1, with D maybe TRBD1 (6 bases). This CDR3 is 18 amino acids long. Germline values: CDR1 SGHKS, CDR2 YYEKEE (reference sequence). Trimming stripped 0 bases from V and 1 base from J, with 19 bases between. The CDR3 protein is CASSLATLQDSKNTEAFF. DNA for the CDR3: TGTGCCAGCAGCTTGGCCACATTACAGGACAGCAAGAACACTGAAGCTTTCTTT.

This clonotype appeared a few times. With a much larger clone just one base away, this may be a read error. The CDR3 protein is CASSPDHSRYEQYF. The CDR3 nucleotides read TGTGCCAGCTCTCCGGACCATAGCCGATACGAGCAGTACTTC. This chain uses TRBV6-1 with TRBJ2-7, with D hard to call. From germline, CDR1 is MNHNS and CDR2 SASEGT. Trimming shortened V by 8 bases and J by 4 bases, and 18 bases separated the two germline ends. CDR3 length: 14 residues.

The sample holds many counts of this clonotype. This chain connects TRBV5-1 to TRBJ2-7, with 8 bases aligning to TRBD1. There are 16 residues in the CDR3. Looked up from germline, CDR1 is SGHRS and CDR2 is YFSETQ. The J segment lost 2 bases and the V segment lost 0 bases, leaving 7 bases of the junction unmatched. This CDR3 is CASSLAIDRGTYEQYF. The CDR3, as DNA: TGCGCCAGCAGCTTGGCTATAGACAGGGGAACCTACGAGCAGTACTTC. Together with reference TRBV5-1 and TRBJ2-7, the CDR3 gives the full variable domain: KAGVTQTPRYLIKTRGQQVTLSCSPISGHRSVSWYQQTPGQGLQFLFEYFSETQRNKGNFPGRFSGRQFSNSRSEMNVSTLELGDSALYLCASSLAIDRGTYEQYFGPGTRLTVT.

The chain carries TRBV10-2 and TRBJ2-1; no firm D call. CDR3 length: 10 residues. V was pared by 4 bases and J by 9 bases, with 4 bases between. In germline, CDR1 is WSHSY, CDR2 SAAADI. The CDR3 spells CASSASEQFF. The CDR3 bases are TGCGCCAGCAGTGCGAGTGAGCAGTTCTTC.

Ten or more counts support this clonotype. This chain links TRBV5-1 with TRBJ2-5; 9 nucleotides align to TRBD1. CDR3 length: 15 amino acids. The germline CDR1 and CDR2 sequences are SGHRS and YFSETQ. V lost 0 bases, J lost 2 bases, and 2 bases stayed unmatched. The CDR3: CASSLGDREQETQYF. The CDR3 region has the DNA TGCGCCAGCAGCTTGGGGGACAGGGAGCAAGAGACCCAGTACTTC. Variable domain in full (rest from reference TRBV5-1 and TRBJ2-5): KAGVTQTPRYLIKTRGQQVTLSCSPISGHRSVSWYQQTPGQGLQFLFEYFSETQRNKGNFPGRFSGRQFSNSRSEMNVSTLELGDSALYLCASSLGDREQETQYFGPGTRLLVL.

This clonotype was detected once. The V and J genes are TRBV11-1 and TRBJ2-2, with 9 nucleotides matching TRBD1. The length of the CDR3 is 16 residues. Looked up from germline, CDR1 is SGHAT and CDR2 is FQDESV (reference sequence). The V gene end was trimmed by 6 bases and the J gene end by 2 bases; junction bases not matched to a gene: 7. The chain's CDR3 is CASSAQGQGNTGELFF. The DNA for the CDR3 is TGTGCCAGCAGTGCCCAGGGACAGGGTAACACCGGGGAGCTGTTTTTT.

In this sample, this clonotype turned up many times. The CDR3 loop reads CAISERAGDLAKNIQYF. The CDR3 bases are TGTGCCATCAGTGAGAGGGCTGGCGACCTAGCCAAAAACATTCAGTACTTC. The chain has TRBV10-3 and TRBJ2-4; D unclear. Per the germline V gene, CDR1 is ENHRY and CDR2 is SYGVKD. The CDR3 is 17 residues long. Trimming removed 2 bases at V and 0 bases at J, with 14 bases between.

This sequence joins TRBV9 and TRBJ1-1; D gene uncertain. The germline V and J ends were trimmed by 0 bases and 3 bases, with 9 bases remaining between them. Germline CDR1 is SGDLS and CDR2 is YYNGEE. The length of the CDR3 is 14 residues. In DNA form, the CDR3 reads TGTGCCAGCAGCGTAGAAGGGTTGGACACTGAAGCTTTCTTT. Translating it yields CASSVEGLDTEAFF. Combining the CDR3 with reference TRBV9 and TRBJ1-1 gives the whole variable domain DSGVTQTPKHLITATGQRVTLRCSPRSGDLSVYWYQQSLDQGLQFLIQYYNGEERAKGNILERFSAQQFPDLHSELNLSSLELGDSALYFCASSVEGLDTEAFFGQGTRLTVV.

This clonotype occurred many times. The chain carries TRBV10-2 and TRBJ2-3; TRBD2 is a possible D gene (5 bases). Trimming pared 3 bases from V and 5 bases from J, leaving 18 bases between. The CDR3 extends over 16 amino acids. CDR1 is WSHSY and CDR2 is SAAADI in the germline V gene. The CDR3 here is CASSEVGHPGGDTQYF. CDR3 nucleotide sequence: TGCGCCAGCAGTGAAGTTGGGCACCCTGGAGGAGATACGCAGTATTTT.

The V gene is TRBV20-1, the J gene TRBJ1-1, with D tentatively TRBD1 (6 bases). Germline CDR1 is DFQATT and CDR2 is SNEGSKA (reference sequence). The V and J ends lost 3 bases and 4 bases respectively, with 15 bases between them. CDR3 length equals 14 residues. DNA of the CDR3: TGCAGTGCTAGCTATACAGGGTTGGGCACTGAAGCTTTCTTT. Translating it yields CSASYTGLGTEAFF.

This clonotype was counted at least ten times. This chain uses TRBV20-1 with TRBJ2-7; no clear D. Germline V gives CDR1 DFQATT, CDR2 SNEGSKA (reference sequence). The CDR3 contains 16 residues. V lost 6 bases to trimming and J lost 0 bases, with 21 bases between them. Here the CDR3 reads CSASRSKAPSSYEQYF. The DNA of the CDR3 is TGCAGTGCGTCGAGGTCTAAGGCCCCAAGCTCCTACGAGCAGTACTTC.

The chain couples TRBV20-1 to TRBJ2-1; D possibly corresponds to TRBD2 (6 bases). V lost 7 bases to trimming and J lost 10 bases, with 17 bases between them. Germline CDR1 is DFQATT and CDR2 is SNEGSKA (reference sequence). The CDR3 runs to 12 residues. This CDR3 is CSVILLAEEQFF. In DNA, the CDR3 is TGCAGTGTTATCCTCTTAGCGGAGGAGCAGTTCTTC.

This clonotype was counted many times. The V and J genes are TRBV24-1 and TRBJ2-1, with 7 bases that match TRBD1. The ends lost 1 base at V and 9 bases at J; junction bases unmatched: 14. The CDR3 consists of 17 residues. Per the germline V gene, CDR1 is KGHDR and CDR2 is SFDVKD. The CDR3 sequence: CATSDLPAGTEVFEQFF. In DNA, the CDR3 is TGTGCCACCAGTGATTTACCCGCTGGGACAGAGGTGTTTGAGCAGTTCTTC.

This clonotype was counted once. The gene calls are TRBV2 and TRBJ2-5; D is perhaps TRBD2 (6 bases). V was clipped by 5 bases and J by 14 bases, with 15 bases between them. The CDR3 consists of 11 residues. Germline CDR1 reads SNHLY; CDR2 reads FYNNEI. CDR3 DNA: TGTGCCAGCAGTCGGGGCGGGGCCATATACTTC. Translation gives CASSRGGAIYF.

V usage is TRBV6-1 and J usage is TRBJ2-7; 10 bases are a match to TRBD2. The CDR3 totals 15 residues. Trimming at V came to 6 bases and at J to 4 bases, leaving 9 bases not matched to a gene. Germline V gives CDR1 MNHNS, CDR2 SASEGT. CDR3 residues: CASRVRSGRTYEQYF. The CDR3 DNA reads as TGTGCCAGCAGGGTCCGTAGCGGGAGGACGTACGAGCAGTACTTC.

The chain is built from TRBV6-4 and TRBJ1-6; TRBD1 is a possible D gene (6 bases). Trimming removed 2 bases from V and 10 bases from J, with 15 bases in between. Germline V gives CDR1 MRHNA, CDR2 SNTAGT. The CDR3 totals 15 residues. CDR3 DNA: TGTGCCAGCAGTGACATCTGGGGGGGGCACTCACCCCTCCACTTT. Translating gives CASSDIWGGHSPLHF.

This clonotype has a count of ten or more. The chain couples TRBV19 to TRBJ1-3, with D tentatively TRBD1 (6 bases). The germline V and J ends were trimmed by 4 bases and 2 bases, with 9 bases remaining between them. This CDR3 contains 14 residues. Germline V gene data show CDR1 as LNHDA and CDR2 as SQIVND (reference sequence). The CDR3 region has the DNA TGTGCCAGTAGTACACAGGGAGCTGGAAACACCATATATTTT. Amino acid sequence: CASSTQGAGNTIYF.